This T cell receptor (beta chain) came from a study of OX40 agonist ivuxolimab in advanced cancers. Looked up from germline, CDR1 is SGHTA and CDR2 is FQGTGA. The CDR3 consists of 14 residues. With 4 bases removed from V and 1 base from J, the gap between germline ends came to 8 bases. The assay was immunoSEQ multiplex PCR, and TCRdb's table has in-frame clones only and misses some. The table shows around 67,000 clones, with nearly 90% occurring only once. The J gene is TRBJ2-1, the V gene TRBV7-3; D ambiguous. The TCR comes from an adult with an advanced solid tumor such as melanoma, head and neck, liver or kidney cancer. Specimen: CD4+ or CD8+ T cells sorted from blood, collected in a trial of the OX40 agonist ivuxolimab. Here the CDR3 DNA reads TGTGCCAGCAGCTCACCCGGATCCTACAATGAGCAGTTCTTC. Translated: CASSSPGSYNEQFF.